A single sample is the source of the 5 T cell receptor beta chains below, sequenced in a study of identical twins. A single record per CDR3 protein comes from TCRdb applying MiXCR to the 5' RACE reads. The data show 550,000 to 800,000 distinct CDR3 sequences, about 7.1% seen once. The data also belong to a second study, concerning yellow fever vaccine responses in identical twins.

The material sequenced was PBMCs. Source of these receptors: a woman aged 18-30 years in good health.

The V and J genes are TRBV29-1 and TRBJ1-1; the D is unclear. Germline CDR1 SQVTM, CDR2 ANQGSEA. CDR3 length equals 13 residues. V was cut by 1 base and J by 0 bases, with 6 bases left in between. The CDR3 DNA is TGCAGCGTTGAAGGGGCAGTGAACACTGAAGCTTTCTTT. Its protein product is CSVEGAVNTEAFF.

The rearrangement joins TRBV15 to TRBJ2-7; a possible D gene is TRBD1 (5 bases). Deletions cut 0 bases from V and 3 bases from J, with 12 bases between. The V gene's germline CDR1 is LNHNV and CDR2 YYDKDF (reference sequence). The CDR3 sequence is 15 residues long. In DNA form, the CDR3 reads TGTGCCACCAGCAGAGATGGGGCAGGGCTCTACGAGCAGTACTTC. Its translation is CATSRDGAGLYEQYF. Variable domain in full (rest from reference TRBV15 and TRBJ2-7): DAMVIQNPRYQVTQFGKPVTLSCSQTLNHNVMYWYQQKSSQAPKLLFHYYDKDFNNEADTPDNFQSRRPNTSFCFLDIRSPGLGDTAMYLCATSRDGAGLYEQYFGPGTRLTVT.

In its sample, this clonotype was seen a few times. The chain combines TRBV27 with TRBJ1-4, with D tentatively TRBD1 (5 bases). CDR3 length equals 16 residues. With 5 bases removed from V and 2 bases from J, the gap between germline ends came to 15 bases. In germline, CDR1 is MNHEY, CDR2 SMNVEV (reference sequence). The CDR3 spells CASSNGGIVTNEKLFF. CDR3 DNA: TGTGCCAGCAGTAACGGGGGTATTGTGACTAATGAAAAACTGTTTTTT.

Ten or more counts support this clonotype. This CDR3 is CASSFLRGFGTEAFF. The CDR3, as DNA: TGTGCCAGCAGCTTCTTGAGGGGTTTTGGTACTGAAGCTTTCTTT. V gene TRBV11-2 combines with J gene TRBJ1-1; TRBD1 is a possible D gene (5 bases). CDR1 is SGHAT, CDR2 FQNNGV, per germline. The V end lost 3 bases, the J end lost 5 bases, and 16 bases lay between the germline ends. The CDR3 is made up of 15 amino acids.

In its sample, this clonotype was seen a few times. The J gene is TRBJ2-3, the V gene TRBV7-9; TRBD2 matches 11 bases. This CDR3 has 15 amino acids. The J segment lost 4 bases and the V segment lost 2 bases, leaving 2 bases of the junction unmatched. Germline V gene sequence: CDR1 SEHNR, CDR2 FQNEAQ (reference sequence). The CDR3 DNA follows: TGTGCCAGCAGCTTATCTAGCGGGGGGCCAGATACGCAGTATTTT. This codes for CASSLSSGGPDTQYF.